This is a list of T cell receptor beta chains from one sample in a study of PD-L1 blockade in urothelial cancer. Data came from immunoSEQ multiplex PCR; TCRdb stores just in-frame clones and leaves some out. The sample yields around 33,000 clones, almost 85% seen once. Material: PBMCs, obtained around atezolizumab (anti-PD-L1) treatment. The receptors stem from a man aged 70-80 years with urothelial cancer. The CDR3 runs from the conserved cysteine through the conserved F or W. A D gene is named only where the DNA matches it firmly. The size field is filled for only some rows; it gives once, few, many or a size class.

V gene	J gene	clone size	D gene	CDR3 DNA	CDR3 protein
TRBV10-3	TRBJ1-1	few	-	TGTGCCATCAGTGAGTCGCAGGGGAAGAACACTGAAGCTTTCTTT	CAISESQGKNTEAFF
TRBV6-1	TRBJ1-1	-	TRBD1	TGTGCCAGCAGTGGACGACAGGGCGGGAACACTGAAGCTTTCTTT	CASSGRQGGNTEAFF
TRBV4-3	TRBJ2-2	-	-	TGCGCCAGCAGCCAACCGGGACTGCAGGGGGGCACCGGGGAGCTGTTTTTT	CASSQPGLQGGTGELFF
TRBV7-2	TRBJ1-6	-	TRBD1	TGTGCCAGCAGACGCGACAGGGGGCTCTCACCCCTCCACTTT	CASRRDRGLSPLHF
TRBV19	TRBJ1-3	-	-	TGTGCCAGTAGTCCACCCGGGACTCTGGGAAACACCATATATTTT	CASSPPGTLGNTIYF
TRBV6-5	TRBJ2-2	-	TRBD2	TGTGCCAGCAGAAGGCTAGCGGGGCCCGGCGGGGAGCTGTTTTTT	CASRRLAGPGGELFF
TRBV5-4	TRBJ2-5	once	TRBD2	TGTGCCAGCAGCTCTCCGGGCGGGGGGCTCCAAGAGACCCAGTACTTC	CASSSPGGGLQETQYF
TRBV7-9	TRBJ1-1	-	-	TGTGCCAGCAGACAGGACAGGAACACTGAAGCTTTCTTT	CASRQDRNTEAFF
TRBV19	TRBJ2-1	-	-	TGTGCCAGTAGTCCGGCGGGCAGGGGGGTAGGGGAGCAGTTCTTC	CASSPAGRGVGEQFF
TRBV29-1	TRBJ2-3	-	-	TGCAGCGTTGAAGGCGGACGGGGAGACACAGATACGCAGTATTTT	CSVEGGRGDTDTQYF
TRBV7-8	TRBJ2-1	-	-	TGTGCCAGCAGGCCGGGAAGGAGGGGCGATGAGCAGTTCTTC	CASRPGRRGDEQFF
TRBV7-8	TRBJ2-3	-	TRBD1	TGTGCCAGCAGCCCTTCGGACAGGGCTAGCACAGATACGCAGTATTTT	CASSPSDRASTDTQYF
TRBV6-6	TRBJ2-1	-	TRBD1	TGTGCCAGCAGCTGGACAGGGGGCTACAATGAGCAGTTCTTC	CASSWTGGYNEQFF
TRBV9	TRBJ2-5	-	-	TGTGCCAGCAGCTCCCGCTGGGGGGATGAGACCCAGTACTTC	CASSSRWGDETQYF
TRBV6-1	TRBJ1-5	-	-	TGTGCCAGCAGTACCCCGGGGAGGGAGAGAGAGCCCCAGCATTTT	CASSTPGREREPQHF
TRBV7-9	TRBJ2-7	-	-	TGTGCCAGCAGCCGGGACTACGAGCAGTACTTC	CASSRDYEQYF
TRBV29-1	TRBJ1-4	-	TRBD1	TGCAGCGCTTGGACAGGGAGTAATGAAAAACTGTTTTTT	CSAWTGSNEKLFF
TRBV29-1	TRBJ2-7	-	TRBD1	TGCAGCGCAGGGGGCGCTTGGAAGCAGTACTTC	CSAGGAWKQYF
TRBV5-5	TRBJ1-2	-	-	TGTGCCAGCAGTTCCCAACGACAGGCTGACTATGGCTACACCTTC	CASSSQRQADYGYTF
TRBV7-2	TRBJ1-1	-	-	TGTGCCAGCAGCTTAGCAACCAGGGTCAACACTGAAGCTTTCTTT	CASSLATRVNTEAFF
TRBV15	TRBJ2-7	-	-	TGTGCCACCAGCAGACAAGGGGGATTCGGCGAGCAGTACTTC	CATSRQGGFGEQYF
TRBV10-3	TRBJ2-3	-	TRBD2	TGTGCCATCAGCGAGCGGGAGGTTCGCACAGATACGCAGTATTTT	CAISEREVRTDTQYF
TRBV9	TRBJ2-2	-	TRBD2	TGTGCCAGCACCGTGGGGGGGGAGGGCACCGGGGAGCTGTTTTTT	CASTVGGEGTGELFF
TRBV6-1	TRBJ1-3	-	-	TGTGCCAGGAGGGCCGGAAACACCATATATTTT	CARRAGNTIYF
TRBV5-5	TRBJ2-5	-	TRBD1	TGTGCCAGCAGCCTAATAGGGGGACAGGGGGCTGAGACCCAGTACTTC	CASSLIGGQGAETQYF
TRBV2	TRBJ1-1	-	TRBD1	TGTGCCAGCAGTCTTGGACAGGGGATCACTGAAGCTTTCTTT	CASSLGQGITEAFF
TRBV4-2	TRBJ2-3	few	TRBD2	TGTGCCAGCAGACCCGGCAAGGCGGGAGGATTAGATACGCAGTATTTT	CASRPGKAGGLDTQYF
TRBV30	TRBJ2-3	-	TRBD1	TGTGCCTGGATCCAGGGGGCGAGCACAGATACGCAGTATTTT	CAWIQGASTDTQYF
TRBV5-1	TRBJ2-7	-	TRBD1	TGCGCCAGCAGCGCCGGACAGGGCTACGAGCAGTACTTC	CASSAGQGYEQYF
TRBV28	TRBJ2-1	-	TRBD1	TGTGCCAGCAGGGCAGGGGGCGAAAACAATGAGCAGTTCTTC	CASRAGGENNEQFF
TRBV19	TRBJ1-4	-	TRBD1	TGTGCCAGTAGTATCTCCGGGACAGGGGTTGAAAAACTGTTTTTT	CASSISGTGVEKLFF
TRBV27	TRBJ1-4	-	-	TGTGCCAGCAGACCACTTTCGGGCGGGACTATTAATGAAAAACTGTTTTTT	CASRPLSGGTINEKLFF
TRBV7-2	TRBJ2-7	-	TRBD2	TGTGCCAGCAGCCCCGGCGGTAGCGGGAGCTTCTACGAGCAGTACTTC	CASSPGGSGSFYEQYF
TRBV5-1	TRBJ1-2	-	-	TGCGCCAGCAGACCACGAGAGGGCCTCAACTATGGCTACACCTTC	CASRPREGLNYGYTF
TRBV19	TRBJ1-3	-	TRBD1	TGTGCCAGTAGTCCAGGACAGGTACGATCTGGAAACACCATATATTTT	CASSPGQVRSGNTIYF
TRBV7-2	TRBJ2-7	once	-	TGTGCCAGCAGCTTTGACAGGTTTCAATCCTACGAGCAGTACTTC	CASSFDRFQSYEQYF
TRBV5-6	TRBJ2-5	-	TRBD2	TGTGCCAGCAGCTTGATGACTAGCGGTTACCAAGAGACCCAGTACTTC	CASSLMTSGYQETQYF
TRBV5-1	TRBJ2-7	-	-	TGCGCCAGCAGCCCCGGGCCAGGGCGCACCATGAGCTCCTACGAGCAGTACTTC	CASSPGPGRTMSSYEQYF
TRBV5-1	TRBJ2-7	-	TRBD2	TGCGCCAGCAGCTTGGGAACCCGGGGGGGAGAGCAGTACTTC	CASSLGTRGGEQYF
TRBV7-2	TRBJ1-1	-	TRBD1	TGTGCCAGCAGCCGAACGGGACAGACTGAAGCTTTCTTT	CASSRTGQTEAFF
TRBV12-5	TRBJ1-1	-	-	TGTGCTAGTGGTTTGGTAGTCGACAGCGGGGATAATACTGAAGCTTTCTTT	CASGLVVDSGDNTEAFF
TRBV7-9	TRBJ2-5	-	-	TGTGCCAGCAGCTTAGGCCAGGGGTGGCGGGAGACCCAGTACTTC	CASSLGQGWRETQYF
TRBV6-1	TRBJ1-1	-	TRBD1	TGTGCCAGCAGTGAAAACAGGGGGGCCTTTTCTGAAGCTTTCTTT	CASSENRGAFSEAFF
TRBV5-4	TRBJ1-4	once	-	TGTGCCAGCAGCTCGCAGGGAGGTGAAAAACTGTTTTTT	CASSSQGGEKLFF
TRBV6-6	TRBJ1-2	-	TRBD1	TGTGCCAGCAACCTACAGGGGCCTAACTATGGCTACACCTTC	CASNLQGPNYGYTF
TRBV19	TRBJ2-7	once	TRBD1	TGTGCCAGTAGTAGCCCGGGACAGGCCCGGGGGGAGCAGTACTTC	CASSSPGQARGEQYF
TRBV4-3	TRBJ2-6	-	-	TGCGCCAGCAGCCAGGCGACCGACAGCGCTGGGGCCAACGTCCTGACTTTC	CASSQATDSAGANVLTF
TRBV2	TRBJ2-1	-	TRBD2	TGTGCCAGCCGACCCGGGGGACTAGCGGGAGTAGATGAGCAGTTCTTC	CASRPGGLAGVDEQFF
TRBV2	TRBJ2-7	-	TRBD1	TGTGCCAGCAGGAGGACAGGGGGCCACTACGAGCAGTACTTC	CASRRTGGHYEQYF
TRBV6-5	TRBJ1-2	-	TRBD1	TGTGCCAGCACCTCGGGACAGAAATCTAACTATGGCTACACCTTC	CASTSGQKSNYGYTF
TRBV19	TRBJ1-1	-	-	TGTGCCAGTAGGGACAAAATGAACACTGAAGCTTTCTTT	CASRDKMNTEAFF
TRBV7-2	TRBJ2-1	few	TRBD2	TGTGCCAGCAGCTTCCCGACTAGCGATGAGCAGTTCTTC	CASSFPTSDEQFF
TRBV19	TRBJ2-3	-	-	TGTGCCAGTAGACCAGACTACACAGATACGCAGTATTTT	CASRPDYTDTQYF
TRBV11-2	TRBJ1-5	-	-	TGTGCCAGCAGCTTAGCAGGGTCGGGTCAGCCCCAGCATTTT	CASSLAGSGQPQHF
TRBV9	TRBJ2-1	-	TRBD2	TGTGCCAGCAGCCTAGCGGGATCGGGCAATGAGCAGTTCTTC	CASSLAGSGNEQFF